Sequencing of this T cell receptor (beta chain) was carried out in a study of blood T cell repertoires in COVID-19. As for the study in general: Samples taken during acute and convalescent COVID-19 were collected in the United States, Italy and Spain. In each case, the material was cDNA or gDNA derived from T cells, B-cell-depleted T cells, or PBMCs.

As processed by the authors: Reference gene primer amplification in the assay estimated nucleated cell counts. Measured with immunoSEQ multiplex PCR; TCRdb has only the in-frame clones, and not every one. V and J calls and clone size follow that table, whereas D and trimming were derived from the DNA. In the table there are tens of thousands of clones, 75% to 90% of which are singletons. Only one count was recorded for this clone. The V end lost 5 bases, the J end lost 4 bases, and 8 bases lay between the germline ends. This CDR3 region has 13 residues. Per germline, CDR1 SGHTA and CDR2 FQGNSA. Sequenced: peripheral blood. V gene TRBV7-2 combines with J gene TRBJ2-2, with D possibly being TRBD2 (6 bases). The clonotype originates from a human donor with active COVID-19. The donor label of this sample is uncertain. The CDR3 sequence: CASSAGFTGELFF. CDR3 DNA: TGTGCCAGCAGCGCGGGGTTCACCGGGGAGCTGTTTTTT. The complete variable domain, with remaining parts taken from reference TRBV7-2 and TRBJ2-2, reads GAGVSQSPSNKVTEKGKDVELRCDPISGHTALYWYRQSLGQGLEFLIYFQGNSAPDKSGLPSDRFSAERTGGSVSTLTIQRTQQEDSAVYLCASSAGFTGELFFGEGSRLTVL.